A selection of T cell receptor beta chains follows, all from one sample in a study of blood T cell repertoires in COVID-19. Data came from immunoSEQ multiplex PCR; TCRdb stores just in-frame clones and leaves some out. The sample has roughly 180,000 clones; roughly nine tenths are singletons. The specimen sequenced was peripheral blood. These receptors were taken from a man aged 65 to 85 with active or convalescent COVID-19. The CDR3 runs from the conserved cysteine through the conserved F or W. D genes are given only for firm matches. Not every row has a clone size; where given, it reads once, few, many or a size class.

v_call: TRBV15
clone_size: NA
j_call: TRBJ2-7
d_call: TRBD2
cdr3_aa: CATSRNVGGSYEQYF
cdr3_nt: TGTGCCACCAGCAGGAACGTCGGGGGGTCCTACGAGCAGTACTTC

v_call: TRBV12-3/TRBV12-4
clone_size: NA
j_call: TRBJ1-1
d_call: NA
cdr3_aa: CASRGGANTEAFF
cdr3_nt: TGTGCCAGCAGGGGAGGGGCGAACACTGAAGCTTTCTTT

v_call: TRBV7-2
clone_size: NA
j_call: TRBJ1-1
d_call: TRBD1
cdr3_aa: CASSPPLGGRAGNTEAFF
cdr3_nt: TGTGCCAGCAGCCCTCCCCTAGGGGGCAGGGCGGGGAACACTGAAGCTTTCTTT

v_call: TRBV19
clone_size: NA
j_call: TRBJ1-6
d_call: NA
cdr3_aa: CASNAQVGNSPLHF
cdr3_nt: TGTGCCAGTAACGCACAGGTGGGGAATTCACCCCTCCACTTT

v_call: TRBV24-1
clone_size: NA
j_call: TRBJ2-2
d_call: NA
cdr3_aa: CATSDPGTPRLTGELFF
cdr3_nt: TGTGCCACCAGTGACCCCGGGACTCCTAGGTTGACCGGGGAGCTGTTTTTT

v_call: TRBV2
clone_size: NA
j_call: TRBJ1-1
d_call: TRBD1
cdr3_aa: CASGFGTANTEAFF
cdr3_nt: TGTGCCAGCGGATTCGGGACAGCCAACACTGAAGCTTTCTTT

v_call: TRBV5-4
clone_size: NA
j_call: TRBJ1-4
d_call: NA
cdr3_aa: CASSLGGVGRNEKLFF
cdr3_nt: TGTGCCAGCAGCTTGGGGGGAGTAGGAAGAAATGAAAAACTGTTTTTT

v_call: TRBV7-2
clone_size: NA
j_call: TRBJ1-5
d_call: NA
cdr3_aa: CASSLVGGNQPQHF
cdr3_nt: TGTGCCAGCAGCTTAGTGGGAGGGAATCAGCCCCAGCATTTT

v_call: TRBV6-6
clone_size: NA
j_call: TRBJ2-7
d_call: NA
cdr3_aa: CASTTGSSYEQYF
cdr3_nt: TGTGCCAGCACCACCGGTAGCTCCTACGAGCAGTACTTC

v_call: TRBV6-2/TRBV6-3
clone_size: NA
j_call: TRBJ2-2
d_call: NA
cdr3_aa: CASSYILDRRISTGELFF
cdr3_nt: TGTGCCAGCAGTTACATATTGGACAGACGGATAAGCACCGGGGAGCTGTTTTTT

v_call: TRBV6-6
clone_size: NA
j_call: TRBJ1-1
d_call: NA
cdr3_aa: CASSTDRPMNTEAFF
cdr3_nt: TGTGCCAGCAGTACGGACAGACCGATGAACACTGAAGCTTTCTTT

v_call: TRBV18
clone_size: NA
j_call: TRBJ2-2
d_call: TRBD1
cdr3_aa: CASSPQGADRQGNTGELFF
cdr3_nt: TGTGCCAGCTCACCCCAGGGGGCGGATCGTCAGGGGAACACCGGGGAGCTGTTTTTT

v_call: TRBV7-2
clone_size: NA
j_call: TRBJ2-7
d_call: TRBD1
cdr3_aa: CASRSGQPTYEQYF
cdr3_nt: TGTGCCAGCAGATCGGGACAGCCGACCTACGAGCAGTACTTC

v_call: TRBV6-5
clone_size: NA
j_call: TRBJ1-1
d_call: NA
cdr3_aa: CASRSGQHTEAFF
cdr3_nt: TGTGCCAGCAGGTCCGGACAGCACACTGAAGCTTTCTTT

v_call: TRBV18
clone_size: NA
j_call: TRBJ1-1
d_call: NA
cdr3_aa: CASSPSAGGPRTEAFF
cdr3_nt: TGTGCCAGCTCACCATCGGCCGGGGGGCCTAGAACTGAAGCTTTCTTT

v_call: TRBV28
clone_size: NA
j_call: TRBJ2-7
d_call: TRBD2
cdr3_aa: CASTPAGTSGSYEQYF
cdr3_nt: TGTGCCAGCACCCCCGCCGGGACTAGCGGCTCCTACGAGCAGTACTTC

v_call: TRBV6-2/TRBV6-3
clone_size: few
j_call: TRBJ1-2
d_call: TRBD1
cdr3_aa: CASSYGTGAIYGYTF
cdr3_nt: TGTGCCAGCAGTTACGGGACAGGGGCGATCTATGGCTACACCTTC

v_call: TRBV9
clone_size: NA
j_call: TRBJ1-6
d_call: NA
cdr3_aa: CASSGPKTGLSPLHF
cdr3_nt: TGTGCCAGCAGCGGGCCCAAAACAGGGTTGTCACCCCTCCACTTT

v_call: TRBV7-9
clone_size: NA
j_call: TRBJ1-2
d_call: TRBD1
cdr3_aa: CASSLRQGGYTF
cdr3_nt: TGTGCCAGCAGCTTAAGACAGGGCGGCTACACCTTC

v_call: TRBV15
clone_size: NA
j_call: TRBJ1-4
d_call: NA
cdr3_aa: CATSRASGTLEKLFF
cdr3_nt: TGTGCCACCAGCAGAGCCTCCGGGACACTGGAAAAACTGTTTTTT

v_call: TRBV3-1/TRBV3-2
clone_size: few
j_call: TRBJ1-1
d_call: TRBD1
cdr3_aa: CASSPDRGRNTEAFF
cdr3_nt: TGTGCCAGCAGCCCGGACAGGGGAAGGAACACTGAAGCTTTCTTT

v_call: TRBV19
clone_size: NA
j_call: TRBJ2-5
d_call: TRBD2
cdr3_aa: CASSRRLAGASYQETQYF
cdr3_nt: TGTGCCAGTAGTAGACGACTAGCGGGGGCCTCGTACCAAGAGACCCAGTACTTC

v_call: TRBV18
clone_size: NA
j_call: TRBJ1-1
d_call: NA
cdr3_aa: CASSPRPGEAFF
cdr3_nt: TGTGCCAGCTCACCTCGGCCAGGTGAAGCTTTCTTT

v_call: TRBV24-1
clone_size: NA
j_call: TRBJ2-4
d_call: TRBD1
cdr3_aa: CATSGQGPKNIQYF
cdr3_nt: TGTGCCACCAGTGGACAGGGGCCCAAAAACATTCAGTACTTC

v_call: TRBV29-1
clone_size: many
j_call: TRBJ2-3
d_call: NA
cdr3_aa: CSVDDGGTDTQYF
cdr3_nt: TGCAGCGTTGATGACGGGGGCACAGATACGCAGTATTTT

v_call: TRBV2
clone_size: NA
j_call: TRBJ2-2
d_call: NA
cdr3_aa: CASKRAGASNTGELFF
cdr3_nt: TGTGCCAGCAAGAGGGCAGGGGCAAGCAACACCGGGGAGCTGTTTTTT

v_call: TRBV3-1/TRBV3-2
clone_size: NA
j_call: TRBJ1-2
d_call: NA
cdr3_aa: CASSPLTGTAGGYGYTF
cdr3_nt: TGTGCCAGCAGCCCACTCACTGGGACGGCCGGGGGCTATGGCTACACCTTC

v_call: TRBV2
clone_size: NA
j_call: TRBJ1-1
d_call: NA
cdr3_aa: CASSGGNLNTEAFF
cdr3_nt: TGTGCCAGCAGTGGCGGGAATCTGAACACTGAAGCTTTCTTT

v_call: TRBV19
clone_size: NA
j_call: TRBJ1-1
d_call: TRBD1
cdr3_aa: CASSMGTGYEAFF
cdr3_nt: TGTGCCAGTAGTATGGGGACAGGGTATGAAGCTTTCTTT

v_call: TRBV24-1
clone_size: NA
j_call: TRBJ1-1
d_call: TRBD1
cdr3_aa: CATRTSGGTEAFF
cdr3_nt: TGTGCCACCAGGACCTCAGGGGGCACTGAAGCTTTCTTT

v_call: TRBV18
clone_size: NA
j_call: TRBJ1-1
d_call: NA
cdr3_aa: CASSPKRETEAFF
cdr3_nt: TGTGCCAGCTCACCAAAGAGGGAGACTGAAGCTTTCTTT

v_call: TRBV28
clone_size: NA
j_call: TRBJ1-6
d_call: NA
cdr3_aa: CATLYKGSPLHF
cdr3_nt: TGTGCCACACTTTATAAGGGGTCACCCCTCCACTTT